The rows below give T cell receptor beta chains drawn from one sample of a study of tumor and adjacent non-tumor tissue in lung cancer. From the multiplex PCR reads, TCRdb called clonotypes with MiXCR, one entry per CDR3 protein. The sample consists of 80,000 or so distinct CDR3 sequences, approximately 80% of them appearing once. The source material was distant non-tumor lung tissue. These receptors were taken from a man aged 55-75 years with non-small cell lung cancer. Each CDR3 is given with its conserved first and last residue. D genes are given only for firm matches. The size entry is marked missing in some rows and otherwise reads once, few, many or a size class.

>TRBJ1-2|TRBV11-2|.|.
CASSSDSYGYTF
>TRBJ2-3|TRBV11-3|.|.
CTSSPRTSRVTDLQYF
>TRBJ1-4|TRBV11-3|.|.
CTSMGQDREKMFF
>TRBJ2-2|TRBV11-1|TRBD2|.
CASSLGGRNTGEPLF
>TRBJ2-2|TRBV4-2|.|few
CASSQEESGELFF
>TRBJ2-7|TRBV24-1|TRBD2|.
CAISERTSGRHEQYF
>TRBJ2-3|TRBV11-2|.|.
CASSPTLGADTQYF
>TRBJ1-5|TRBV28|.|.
CASIFLSGSNQPQHF
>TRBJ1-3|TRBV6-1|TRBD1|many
CASSERTGGGGNTIYF
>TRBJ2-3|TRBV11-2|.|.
CASSRIGGSRTDTQYF
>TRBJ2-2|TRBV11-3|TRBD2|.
CASSSRGAGGYRGGELYF
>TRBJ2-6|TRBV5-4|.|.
CVSNPGAGPPSGTNVLTF
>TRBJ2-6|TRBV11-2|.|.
CASSIVPKDKPSGANALTF
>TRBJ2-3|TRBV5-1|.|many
CASSLEPGTDTQYF
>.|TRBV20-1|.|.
CSAITGHSNQSQYF
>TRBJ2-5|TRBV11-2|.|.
CASSSTMGGPKEFQYF
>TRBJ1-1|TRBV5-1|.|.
CASSADPGAQNIEAFF
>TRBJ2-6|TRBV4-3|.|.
CANSQEAVSGASILTF
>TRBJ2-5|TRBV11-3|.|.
CTSSLERVYQETQYF
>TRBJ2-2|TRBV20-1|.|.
CSTRVLKGANTGELFF
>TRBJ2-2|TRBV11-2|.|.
CASKTSRGRDGELFF
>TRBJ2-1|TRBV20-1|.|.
CSARVSSWTDELFF
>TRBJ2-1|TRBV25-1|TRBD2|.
CASRGGGGSYNEQFF
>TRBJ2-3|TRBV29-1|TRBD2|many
CSSQGGDTQYF
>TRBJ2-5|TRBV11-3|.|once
CASSFAGEEDQYF
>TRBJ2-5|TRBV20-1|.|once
CSARHALTSETRYF